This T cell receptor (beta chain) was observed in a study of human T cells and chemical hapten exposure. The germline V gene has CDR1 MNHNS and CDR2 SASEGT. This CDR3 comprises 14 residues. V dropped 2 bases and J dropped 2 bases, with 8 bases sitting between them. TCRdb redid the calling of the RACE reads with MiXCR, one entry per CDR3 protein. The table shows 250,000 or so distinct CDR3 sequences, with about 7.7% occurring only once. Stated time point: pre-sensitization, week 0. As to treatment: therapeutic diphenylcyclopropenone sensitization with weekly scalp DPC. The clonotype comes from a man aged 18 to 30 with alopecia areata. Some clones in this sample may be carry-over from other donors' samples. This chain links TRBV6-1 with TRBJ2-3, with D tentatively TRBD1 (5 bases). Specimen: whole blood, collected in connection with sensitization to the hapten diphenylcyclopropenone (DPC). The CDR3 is CASSERQNTDTQYF. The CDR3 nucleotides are TGTGCCAGCAGTGAACGACAGAACACAGATACGCAGTATTTT.